These 23 T cell receptor beta chains originate from one sample sequenced in a study of beta chain features in type 1 diabetes. Of the isolated RNA, all was reverse transcribed, and so the sequenced material was expressed TCRB transcripts. Using immunoSEQ multiplex PCR, the repertoire was profiled, and TCRdb retains in-frame clones only, with some absent. The sample records just over 450,000 clones, approximately 30% being singletons. The sequencing input was naive CD4+ T cells from blood. These TCRs come from a man aged 18 to 30 in good health.

V gene TRBV4-3 combines with J gene TRBJ2-7, with D hard to call. Trimming removed 1 base from V and 4 bases from J, with 8 bases in between. Germline CDR1 and CDR2: LGHNA and YSLEER. The CDR3 extends over 13 amino acids. The CDR3 DNA reads as TGCGCCAGCAGCCAAGGCCTCTCTTACGAGCAGTACTTC. It is translated as CASSQGLSYEQYF.

The V and J genes are TRBV7-2 and TRBJ2-2; the D gene could be TRBD1 or TRBD2 (6 bases each). V lost 7 bases and J lost 4, with 16 bases in between. This CDR3 region has 15 residues. Germline CDR1 reads SGHTA; CDR2 reads FQGNSA. In DNA, the CDR3 is TGTGCCAGCACTAAGCCCGGGGGCTTCACCGGGGAGCTGTTTTTT. Its protein is CASTKPGGFTGELFF. Supplemented by reference TRBV7-2 and TRBJ2-2, the full variable domain reads GAGVSQSPSNKVTEKGKDVELRCDPISGHTALYWYRQSLGQGLEFLIYFQGNSAPDKSGLPSDRFSAERTGGSVSTLTIQRTQQEDSAVYLCASTKPGGFTGELFFGEGSRLTVL.

This clone was recorded a few times. DNA of the CDR3: TGTGCCAGCACCTCCCCAGGGAGGGTTGGCGAGCAGTACTTC. This encodes CASTSPGRVGEQYF. The J gene is TRBJ2-7, the V gene TRBV28; 7 bases fit TRBD2. Germline CDR1 and CDR2: MDHEN and SYDVKM. The CDR3 is 14 amino acids. V lost 7 bases and J lost 6; bases outside the gene matches: 12. The full variable domain, with the rest looked up from reference TRBV28 and TRBJ2-7, is DVKVTQSSRYLVKRTGEKVFLECVQDMDHENMFWYRQDPGLGLRLIYFSYDVKMKEKGDIPEGYSVSREKKERFSLILESASTNQTSMYLCASTSPGRVGEQYFGPGTRLTVT.

The rearrangement links TRBV29-1 to TRBJ2-5, with unresolved D. Germline V gives CDR1 SQVTM, CDR2 ANQGSEA. Trimming took off 5 bases at V and 3 bases at J, with 10 bases between the two ends. The CDR3 runs 12 residues. The CDR3 loop is CSVLSQEETQYF. Written as DNA, the CDR3 is TGCAGCGTTTTGTCCCAAGAAGAGACCCAGTACTTC.

This clone was seen a handful of times. The V and J genes are TRBV19 and TRBJ2-1; D might be TRBD2 (5 bases). V dropped 5 bases and J dropped 2 bases, with 13 bases sitting between them. This CDR3 has 15 amino acids. CDR1 LNHDA and CDR2 SQIVND come from the germline V gene (reference sequence). CDR3: CASSVLEGTYNEQFF. CDR3 in DNA: TGTGCCAGTAGTGTCCTCGAGGGAACCTACAATGAGCAGTTCTTC.

DNA for the CDR3: TGCGCCAGCAGCTGGGGACTAGCGGACTACGAGCAGTACTTC. Residues: CASSWGLADYEQYF. The rearrangement links TRBV5-1 to TRBJ2-7; TRBD2 matches at 11 bases. The CDR3 is 14 amino acids. V dropped 3 bases and J dropped 3; count of bases not matched to a gene: 2. CDR1 and CDR2 from the germline V gene are SGHRS and YFSETQ.

The chain couples TRBV4-1 to TRBJ2-3, with TRBD2 as a possible D gene (6 bases). Germline V CDR1 and CDR2: MGHRA, YSYEKL. This CDR3 spans 16 amino acids. Trimming stripped 1 base from V and 4 bases from J, with 15 bases between. The CDR3 region has the DNA TGCGCCAGCAGCCAAGTGGGTCGGGAGATGTCAGATACGCAGTATTTT. Amino acid sequence: CASSQVGREMSDTQYF.

A few counts support this clone. The chain joins TRBV18 to TRBJ2-7; no firm D call. The CDR3 runs to 11 residues. Between the trimmed V and J ends, which lost 6 bases and 3 bases, there was a span of 6 bases. Looked up from germline, CDR1 is KGHSH and CDR2 is LQKENI. CDR3 sequence reads: CASSASYEQYF. As DNA, the CDR3 is TGTGCCAGCTCCGCAAGCTACGAGCAGTACTTC.

The chain carries TRBV19 and TRBJ2-5; D unresolved. The germline V gene has CDR1 LNHDA and CDR2 SQIVND (reference sequence). The CDR3 is made up of 15 amino acids. Trimming left V 4 bases short and J 2 bases short, with 14 bases between. For the CDR3, the DNA is TGTGCCAGTAGTACTAATCCACGGGTACAAGAGACCCAGTACTTC. Its translation is CASSTNPRVQETQYF. The full variable domain, completed using reference TRBV19 and TRBJ2-5, is DGGITQSPKYLFRKEGQNVTLSCEQNLNHDAMYWYRQDPGQGLRLIYYSQIVNDFQKGDIAEGYSVSREKKESFPLTVTSAQKNPTAFYLCASSTNPRVQETQYFGPGTRLLVL.

This clone was found a few times. The genes are TRBV5-1 and TRBJ2-3, with TRBD2 identical over 10 bases. Germline V gene data show CDR1 as SGHRS and CDR2 as YFSETQ. The CDR3 is 16 residues long. The trim removed 0 bases at V and 5 bases at J, leaving 6 bases unmatched. CDR3 sequence (DNA): TGCGCCAGCAGCTTGGTGGCTAGCGGGGGCGGAGATACGCAGTATTTT. Its translation is CASSLVASGGGDTQYF. The entire variable domain, with the rest obtained from reference TRBV5-1 and TRBJ2-3, is as follows: KAGVTQTPRYLIKTRGQQVTLSCSPISGHRSVSWYQQTPGQGLQFLFEYFSETQRNKGNFPGRFSGRQFSNSRSEMNVSTLELGDSALYLCASSLVASGGGDTQYFGPGTRLTVL.

This clone was found a few times. Its ends do not fully match the called genes, so a read error is possible. The chain combines TRBV2 with TRBJ2-7; no firm D call. Germline assignment: CDR1 SNHLY and CDR2 FYNNEI. The length of the CDR3 is 10 residues. The CDR3 sequence is CASKEWSPVF. CDR3 DNA: TGTGCCAGCAAAGAATGGTCTCCTGTCTTC.

This clone was seen a few times. This chain's CDR3 is CASSLRRANTGELFF. Here the CDR3 DNA reads TGTGCCAGCAGCTTACGGCGGGCGAACACCGGGGAGCTGTTTTTT. The J gene is TRBJ2-2, the V gene TRBV7-2; TRBD2 is a possible D gene (5 bases). V shed 2 bases and J shed 0 bases, with 7 bases lying between them. Germline values: CDR1 SGHTA, CDR2 FQGNSA. CDR3 length: 15 amino acids.

This clone was recorded a few times. This sequence joins TRBV30 and TRBJ2-7; 7 bases align to TRBD1. Germline V lookup: CDR1 GTSNPN, CDR2 SVGIG (reference sequence). CDR3 size: 15 residues. V shed 2 bases and J 5 bases; nucleotides not matched to a gene: 12. The CDR3 DNA reads as TGTGCCTGGAGTTGGAGCGAGAGGGGGCCTGACGAGCAGTACTTC. Protein product: CAWSWSERGPDEQYF.

The V call is TRBV4-1, the J call TRBJ2-1; D is possibly TRBD1 (5 bases). Germline V lookup: CDR1 MGHRA, CDR2 YSYEKL. The germline V and J ends were trimmed by 4 bases and 7 bases, with 11 bases remaining between them. The CDR3 spans 13 residues. The CDR3 protein is CASSRTQGNEQFF. CDR3 DNA sequence: TGCGCCAGCAGCCGTACGCAGGGTAATGAGCAGTTCTTC.

This rearrangement joins TRBV7-2 to TRBJ2-3, with D perhaps matching TRBD2 (7 bases). CDR1 is SGHTA, CDR2 FQGNSA, per germline. This CDR3 has 14 residues. Trimming cost V 4 bases and J 4 bases, with 12 bases left between them. CDR3 sequence: CASSSMRGPDTQYF. CDR3 nucleotides: TGTGCCAGCAGCTCGATGCGGGGGCCAGATACGCAGTATTTT.

This clone came up a few times. The chain links TRBV9 to TRBJ2-1; D may be TRBD2 (6 bases). The length of the CDR3 is 14 residues. The V gene's germline CDR1 is SGDLS and CDR2 YYNGEE. Trimming removed 0 bases from V and 6 bases from J, with 10 bases in between. CDR3 sequence: CASSVDGSGNEQFF. In DNA form, the CDR3 reads TGTGCCAGCAGCGTAGACGGGAGTGGCAATGAGCAGTTCTTC.

This clone has only a few counts. CDR3 nucleotides: TGTGCCAGCAGAGGATACAATGAGCAGTTCTTC. Residues: CASRGYNEQFF. The chain joins TRBV11-2 to TRBJ2-1; D is undetermined. V gave up 6 bases and J gave up 4 bases, with 4 bases separating them. In germline, CDR1 is SGHAT, CDR2 FQNNGV. This CDR3 spans 11 amino acids.

This clone was counted between two and nine times. The rearrangement joins TRBV9 to TRBJ2-5; D unresolved. Trimming pared 0 bases from V and 2 bases from J, leaving 14 bases between. Germline CDR1 and CDR2: SGDLS and YYNGEE. The CDR3 extends over 16 amino acids. The CDR3 DNA is TGTGCCAGCAGCGTAGCTATTACGGCTACACAAGAGACCCAGTACTTC. This codes for CASSVAITATQETQYF. Together with reference TRBV9 and TRBJ2-5, the CDR3 gives the full variable domain: DSGVTQTPKHLITATGQRVTLRCSPRSGDLSVYWYQQSLDQGLQFLIQYYNGEERAKGNILERFSAQQFPDLHSELNLSSLELGDSALYFCASSVAITATQETQYFGPGTRLLVL.

This clone was observed a handful of times. The CDR3 loop reads CAWSGSGKYIQYF. CDR3 in DNA: TGTGCCTGGAGTGGTTCGGGAAAGTACATTCAGTACTTC. This chain joins TRBV30 and TRBJ2-4; the D gene is possibly TRBD2 (5 bases). CDR3 length equals 13 residues. Trimming shortened V by 1 base and J by 8 bases, and 12 bases separated the two germline ends. Germline CDR1 reads GTSNPN; CDR2 reads SVGIG (reference sequence).

This chain connects TRBV5-4 to TRBJ2-5; 11 bases map to TRBD2. There are 15 residues in the CDR3. V dropped 4 bases and J dropped 5; count of bases not matched to a gene: 7. The germline CDR1 and CDR2 sequences are SGHNT and YYREEE (reference sequence). This chain's CDR3 is CASSTTSGSRETQYF. In nucleotides, the CDR3 is TGTGCCAGCAGCACTACTAGCGGGAGTAGGGAGACCCAGTACTTC.

The chain joins TRBV29-1 to TRBJ2-3; 8 positions match TRBD2. Looked up from germline, CDR1 is SQVTM and CDR2 is ANQGSEA. The CDR3 consists of 14 residues. V trimming: 1 base; J trimming: 4 bases; junction bases outside the gene matches: 4. CDR3: CSVEGLASPDTQYF. CDR3 coding DNA: TGCAGCGTTGAAGGACTAGCGAGTCCAGATACGCAGTATTTT.

This clone has just a few counts. The chain uses TRBV29-1 and TRBJ2-5; D uncertain. V was cut by 3 bases and J by 2 bases, with 10 bases left in between. Looked up from germline, CDR1 is SQVTM and CDR2 is ANQGSEA. CDR3 length equals 13 residues. DNA for the CDR3: TGCAGCGTTGAGCGGAGCCCACAAGAGACCCAGTACTTC. Protein: CSVERSPQETQYF.

This clone was seen more than once but under ten times. This chain uses TRBV7-9 with TRBJ1-2; unclear D gene. CDR1 is SEHNR and CDR2 is FQNEAQ in the germline V gene (reference sequence). The CDR3 length is 13 residues. Trimming removed 7 bases at V and 5 bases at J, with 14 bases between. The CDR3 sequence is CASTAVLGYGYTF. The CDR3 region has the DNA TGTGCCAGCACCGCCGTCTTGGGGTATGGCTACACCTTC.